The next 5 T cell receptor beta chains were all read from a single sample in a study of T cells in Graves' hyperthyroidism and ophthalmopathy. RNA transcripts were the template for amplifying TCR beta CDR3 regions. HTBI primers were employed in a first-round RT-PCR of the TCR CDR3. TCRdb re-called the multiplex PCR reads through MiXCR, storing one row per CDR3 protein. The data show 750,000 to 950,000 distinct CDR3 sequences, around 38% seen once. The material sequenced was blood. Receptors were obtained from a man between 18 and 35 years old with Graves' hyperthyroidism.

The chain is built from TRBV7-2 and TRBJ1-5; 7 bases are shared with TRBD1. The CDR3 totals 15 residues. After removal of 5 bases from V and 6 bases from J, the junction contained 10 bases not matched to a gene. CDR1 SGHTA and CDR2 FQGNSA come from the germline V gene. Written as DNA, the CDR3 is TGTGCCAGCAGCCCTGGACAGGCGGTGGGTCAGCCCCAGCATTTT. This sequence encodes CASSPGQAVGQPQHF.

About this clonotype itself: A read error may account for a junction end that differs from germline. The V gene is TRBV7-7, the J gene TRBJ2-7; 7 bases are shared with TRBD2. This CDR3 comprises 15 residues. Germline values: CDR1 SSHAT, CDR2 FNYEAQ (reference sequence). CDR3: CASSLYGAGEGEQYF. The CDR3 region has the DNA TGTGCTAGCAGCTTATACGGGGCGGGAGAGGGAGAGCAGTACTTC.

This sequence joins TRBV7-9 and TRBJ2-7; D gene unclear. The V gene's germline CDR1 is SEHNR and CDR2 FQNEAQ (reference sequence). V lost 1 base, J lost 5 bases, and 15 bases lay in between. The CDR3 is made up of 15 amino acids. The CDR3 loop is CASSLGKTASHEQYF. CDR3 nucleotides: TGTGCCAGCAGCTTAGGAAAGACGGCGTCCCACGAGCAGTACTTC.

V is TRBV7-2 and J is TRBJ2-5; the D call may be TRBD1 or TRBD2 (5 bases each). Germline V gives CDR1 SGHTA, CDR2 FQGNSA. This CDR3 contains 16 residues. Trimming took off 5 bases at V and 4 bases at J, with 20 bases between the two ends. CDR3 bases: TGTGCCAGCAGCAGACCCCCGGGACCCCTAAGAGAGACCCAGTACTTC. It translates to CASSRPPGPLRETQYF.

This clonotype has ten or more counts. The chain combines TRBV9 with TRBJ1-5, with D maybe TRBD1 (6 bases). The V end lost 6 bases, the J end lost 3 bases, and 13 bases lay between the germline ends. Germline CDR1 is SGDLS and CDR2 is YYNGEE. The CDR3 runs to 14 residues. The CDR3 is CASIPRGANQPQHF. For the CDR3, the DNA is TGTGCCAGCATTCCAAGGGGGGCCAATCAGCCCCAGCATTTT.